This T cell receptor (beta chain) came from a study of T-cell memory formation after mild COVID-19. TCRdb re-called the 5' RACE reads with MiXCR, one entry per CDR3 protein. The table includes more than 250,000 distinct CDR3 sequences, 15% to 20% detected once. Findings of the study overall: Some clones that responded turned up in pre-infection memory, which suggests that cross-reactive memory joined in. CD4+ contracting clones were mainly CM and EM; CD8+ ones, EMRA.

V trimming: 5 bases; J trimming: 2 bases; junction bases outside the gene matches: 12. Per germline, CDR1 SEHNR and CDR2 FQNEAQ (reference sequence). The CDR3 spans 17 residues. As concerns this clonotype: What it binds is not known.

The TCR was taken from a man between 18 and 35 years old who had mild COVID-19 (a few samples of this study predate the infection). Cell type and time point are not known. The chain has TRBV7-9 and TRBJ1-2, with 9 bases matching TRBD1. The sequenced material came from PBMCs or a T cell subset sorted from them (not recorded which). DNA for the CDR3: TGTGCCAGCAGCCGCCACAGGGGGCTAGTCGCAAACTATGGCTACACCTTC. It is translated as CASSRHRGLVANYGYTF.